This T cell receptor (beta chain) was captured in a study of T-cell memory formation after mild COVID-19. V shed 1 base, J shed 5 bases, and the junction held 2 bases outside the gene matches. The CDR3 runs 14 residues. The germline V gene has CDR1 SGHTA and CDR2 FQGNSA. TCRdb reprocessed the 5' RACE reads with MiXCR, giving one entry per CDR3 protein. The sample contains around 320,000 distinct CDR3 sequences, 25% to 30% of which appear only once. Only a few counts were recorded for this clonotype. The sequenced material came from PBMCs or a T cell subset sorted from them (not recorded which). The origin of this receptor is an adult woman who had mild COVID-19 (a few samples of this study predate the infection). Cell type and time point are not known. The chain carries TRBV7-2 and TRBJ2-5; 9 nucleotides agree with TRBD2. In nucleotides, the CDR3 is TGTGCCAGCAGCTTAGTAGCGGGAGTTGAGACCCAGTACTTC. It yields the protein CASSLVAGVETQYF.